This is a list of T cell receptor beta chains from one sample in a study of cytomegalovirus exposure and HLA in healthy donors. Profiling relied on immunoSEQ multiplex PCR, and the TCRdb table lists in-frame clones only, not all of them. The repertoire holds some 100,000 clones, approximately 89% seen once, with approximately 2% in the top ten. Sequenced input: PBMCs. All receptors come from a man between 18 and 29 years old in good health and CMV-seronegative. CDR3s include the opening cysteine and the closing phenylalanine or tryptophan. The order of the fields is clone size, J gene, V gene, D gene, CDR3 protein, CDR3 DNA. The D gene is left open where the match is weak. Where a row states a size, it is once, few, many or the class of an expanded clone; other rows omit it.

.	TRBJ2-7	TRBV27	TRBD2	CASSLGLAGLDEQYF	TGTGCCAGCAGTTTGGGCCTAGCGGGCTTGGACGAGCAGTACTTC
.	TRBJ1-2	TRBV5-8	TRBD1	CASSIDRGYGYTF	TGTGCCAGCAGCATCGACAGGGGCTATGGCTACACCTTC
.	TRBJ2-2	TRBV11-3	.	CASSSRRDSGELFF	TGTGCCAGCAGCTCGCGGCGGGATTCGGGGGAGCTGTTTTTT
.	TRBJ1-1	TRBV14	.	CASSQVDTQAFF	TGTGCCAGCAGCCAAGTCGACACGCAAGCTTTCTTT
.	TRBJ2-7	TRBV28	TRBD2	CASSLSAGAYEQYF	TGTGCCAGCAGTTTATCTGCGGGAGCCTACGAGCAGTACTTC
once	TRBJ2-7	TRBV6-5	.	CASSYSAPSYEQYF	TGTGCCAGCAGTTACTCGGCACCCTCCTACGAGCAGTACTTC
.	TRBJ2-7	TRBV7-9	.	CASSPIDSSYEQYF	TGTGCCAGCAGCCCGATAGACTCCTCCTACGAGCAGTACTTC
few	TRBJ2-7	TRBV15	TRBD2	CATSREAGDSYEQYF	TGTGCCACCAGCAGAGAGGCGGGGGACTCCTACGAGCAGTACTTC
once	TRBJ2-2	TRBV27	TRBD2	CASSLQRPGLAGGRGTGELFF	TGTGCCAGCAGTTTACAACGGCCGGGGCTAGCGGGGGGGCGTGGCACCGGGGAGCTGTTTTTT
.	TRBJ1-4	TRBV4-1	TRBD1	CASSQGDRVNEKLFF	TGCGCCAGCAGCCAAGGGGACAGGGTGAATGAAAAACTGTTTTTT
.	TRBJ2-7	TRBV28	.	CASSLPRGEQYF	TGTGCCAGCAGTTTGCCCAGGGGCGAGCAGTACTTC
.	TRBJ1-1	TRBV19	TRBD1	CASTKPGTGNTEAFF	TGTGCCAGTACAAAACCCGGGACAGGGAACACTGAAGCTTTCTTT
.	TRBJ1-1	TRBV5-4	TRBD1	CASSSPADRWPTEAFF	TGTGCCAGCAGCTCTCCTGCGGACAGGTGGCCCACTGAAGCTTTCTTT
.	TRBJ1-1	TRBV7-6	.	CASTRGPTTNTEAFF	TGTGCCAGCACCAGGGGTCCGACAACGAACACTGAAGCTTTCTTT
.	TRBJ2-3	TRBV5-1	TRBD1	CASSLAEAGGADTQYF	TGCGCCAGCAGCTTGGCCGAGGCAGGGGGAGCAGATACGCAGTATTTT
few	TRBJ1-1	TRBV29-1	.	CSVEIDTAEAFF	TGCAGCGTTGAGATTGACACCGCTGAAGCTTTCTTT
.	TRBJ1-4	TRBV11-2	.	CASSTRDKGNSNEKLFF	TGTGCCAGCAGCACCCGGGACAAAGGGAACTCTAATGAAAAACTGTTTTTT
.	TRBJ1-3	TRBV27	.	CASSFTGRGNTIYF	TGTGCCAGCAGTTTTACGGGGAGAGGAAACACCATATATTTT
.	TRBJ1-6	TRBV9	.	CASSVGQVVNSPLHF	TGTGCCAGCAGCGTAGGGCAGGTCGTGAATTCACCCCTCCACTTT
.	TRBJ2-1	TRBV13	.	CASSASGGRYNEQFF	TGTGCCAGCAGCGCCTCGGGGGGCCGTTACAATGAGCAGTTCTTC
.	TRBJ1-2	TRBV6-5	TRBD1	CASSYGTGIYGYTF	TGTGCCAGCAGTTACGGGACAGGGATCTATGGCTACACCTTC
.	TRBJ1-1	TRBV18	TRBD1	CASSRSGGLNTEAFF	TGTGCCAGCTCACGATCAGGGGGCCTGAACACTGAAGCTTTCTTT
.	TRBJ1-4	TRBV15	.	CATSRDMGGEKLFF	TGTGCCACCAGCAGAGATATGGGGGGTGAAAAACTGTTTTTT
.	TRBJ2-5	TRBV30	.	CAWSYYELLNQETQYF	TGTGCCTGGAGTTATTATGAGCTTCTGAACCAAGAGACCCAGTACTTC
.	TRBJ2-5	TRBV27	TRBD2	CASSEGPGLAPETQYF	TGTGCCAGCAGTGAAGGACCGGGACTAGCGCCAGAGACCCAGTACTTC
once	TRBJ1-1	TRBV29-1	.	CSGEQGVDTEAFF	TGCAGCGGGGAACAGGGCGTCGACACTGAAGCTTTCTTT
.	TRBJ2-5	TRBV7-2	TRBD1	CASSYPLLRGQETQYF	TGTGCCAGCAGCTACCCTCTCCTCAGGGGGCAAGAGACCCAGTACTTC
.	TRBJ2-5	TRBV14	TRBD1	CASSQNRGVETQYF	TGTGCCAGCAGCCAAAACAGGGGCGTAGAGACCCAGTACTTC
.	TRBJ2-7	TRBV10-3	TRBD2	CAISMGTSYEQYF	TGTGCCATCAGTATGGGGACTAGCTACGAGCAGTACTTC